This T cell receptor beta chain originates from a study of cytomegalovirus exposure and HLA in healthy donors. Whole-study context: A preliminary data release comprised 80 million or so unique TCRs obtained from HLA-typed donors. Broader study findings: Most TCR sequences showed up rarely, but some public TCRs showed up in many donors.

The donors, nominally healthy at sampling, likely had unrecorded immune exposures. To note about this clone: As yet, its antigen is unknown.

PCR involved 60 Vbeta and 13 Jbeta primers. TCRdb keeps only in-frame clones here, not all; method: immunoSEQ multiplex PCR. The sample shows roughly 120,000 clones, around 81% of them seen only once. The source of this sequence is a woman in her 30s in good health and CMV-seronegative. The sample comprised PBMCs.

The CDR3 is CAISGGGRAKSGNEQFF. The DNA for the CDR3 is TGTGCCATCTCGGGGGGCGGGAGGGCAAAGTCAGGGAATGAGCAGTTCTTC. The chain couples TRBV10-3 to TRBJ2-1; 9 bases are shared with TRBD2. V gave up 8 bases and J gave up 7 bases; unmatched junction bases: 18. Germline V gene sequence: CDR1 ENHRY, CDR2 SYGVKD. The CDR3 has 17 residues.